This TCR beta chain is from a study of T cells expressing NK-cell markers. Study-wide background: Researchers got TCR beta repertoires out of sorted CD3+CD56+NKG2C+, CD3+CD56+NKG2C- and CD3+CD56-NKG2C+ T cells. Broader study findings: Five or six of the donors carried dominant NKG2C+ clonotypes that took up roughly 1.0-8% of their CD8+ T cells.

Notes on this clonotype: Its specificity is unknown.

TCRdb reanalyzed the 5' RACE reads and collapses them to one entry per CDR3 protein, without DNA. The listing contains under 200,000 distinct CDR3 sequences. Per germline, CDR1 SNHLY and CDR2 FYNNEI. The CDR3 is 13 residues long. The sample consisted of blood T cells: a sorted CD56 or NKG2C T cell subset, CD4+ or CD8+ T cells, or bulk PBMC T cells (not recorded which). This chain links TRBV2 with TRBJ1-2. The receptor was isolated from a woman aged 18 to 75 in good health. The CDR3 is CASSEGMDYGYTF.